This paragraph covers one TCR beta chain sequence. These data come from a study of blood T cell repertoires in COVID-19. As for the study in general: Italy, Spain and the United States were the sources of the convalescent and acute COVID-19 samples. Sources were T cells, B-cell-depleted T cells, or PBMCs; the material itself was cDNA or gDNA.

Sequencing used immunoSEQ multiplex PCR; TCRdb keeps in-frame clones, though not all of them. The table has about 300,000 clones, about 91% seen once. The CDR3 sequence is 16 residues long. Germline V gives CDR1 SGHTA, CDR2 FQGNSA. V lost 1 base to trimming and J lost 5 bases; unmatched junction nucleotides: 6. This TCR was recovered from a woman aged 30 to 39 who had recovered from COVID-19. The specimen sequenced was peripheral blood. This rearrangement joins TRBV7-2 to TRBJ1-4; TRBD1 aligns across 8 bases. CDR3 nucleotides: TGTGCCAGCAGCTTAGTGGGGACAGGAGGGAATGAAAAACTGTTTTTT. Protein sequence: CASSLVGTGGNEKLFF.